The 2 T cell receptor beta chains listed next were all sequenced from one sample in a study of beta chain features in type 1 diabetes. General observations from the study: Among all four CD4+ subsets, Type 1 diabetes patients had TCRB CDR3s that were moderately but significantly shorter.

Their target antigens are unknown. Every isolated RNA sample was fully reverse transcribed, so sequencing captured expressed TCRB transcripts. Method: immunoSEQ multiplex PCR; TCRdb's copy keeps in-frame clones and lacks some. The sample carries around 97,000 clones, 25% to 35% recorded once. Sequenced sample: central memory CD4+ T cells from blood. The receptor set was obtained from a woman younger than 30 with type 1 diabetes.

This clone showed up just a few times. J is TRBJ2-5 and V is TRBV4-2; 8 nucleotides agree with TRBD1. CDR1 and CDR2 (germline): LGHNA, YNFKEQ. V lost 5 bases, J lost 5 bases, and 7 bases stayed unmatched. This CDR3 has 14 residues. This CDR3 reads CASSVTGASETQYF. DNA for the CDR3: TGTGCCAGCAGCGTGACAGGGGCTTCGGAGACCCAGTACTTC.

V usage is TRBV19 and J usage is TRBJ2-3; 7 positions match TRBD2. The germline V gene encodes CDR1 LNHDA and CDR2 SQIVND (reference sequence). V was pared by 10 bases and J by 1 base, with 11 bases of the junction left unmatched. The CDR3 runs 15 residues. DNA of the CDR3: TGTGCCACGACTGGCGGGAGACGGGGCACAGATACGCAGTATTTT. Translating it yields CATTGGRRGTDTQYF.